Listed below are T cell receptor beta chains from one sample, sequenced in a study of blood T cell repertoires in COVID-19. Profiled with immunoSEQ multiplex PCR; TCRdb holds only in-frame clones, not every one. This table holds 200,000 to 250,000 clones, approximately 81% found once. Sequenced input: peripheral blood. These receptor sequences come from a man between 35 and 55 years old with acute or convalescent COVID-19. CDR3s include the opening cysteine and the closing phenylalanine or tryptophan. A D gene is named only where the DNA matches it firmly. Part of the rows lack a size; the others show once, few, many or a class for expanded clones.

clone_size j_call d_call v_call cdr3_nt cdr3_aa
NA TRBJ1-5 NA TRBV30 TGTGCCTGGAGTGACGGGGTCTTTTTTGATCAGCCCCAGCATTTT CAWSDGVFFDQPQHF
NA TRBJ1-1 NA TRBV6-5 TGTGCCAGCGAAACGACAGATTTGAACACTGAAGCTTTCTTT CASETTDLNTEAFF
NA TRBJ1-1 TRBD1 TRBV19 TGTGCCAGTAGCCCGGGACAGCGTTTTGGTTTCTTT CASSPGQRFGFF
NA TRBJ2-3 NA TRBV9 TGTGCCAGCAGCTCACCCCCAGGGGGCACAGATACGCAGTATTTT CASSSPPGGTDTQYF
NA TRBJ1-1 TRBD1 TRBV7-9 TGTGCCAGCAGCTTGCTTCAGGGGGCGGAAACTGAAGCTTTCTTT CASSLLQGAETEAFF
few TRBJ2-5 TRBD2 TRBV2 TGTGCCAGCAGTGAAGAGGGACTAGCGGAGACCCAGTACTTC CASSEEGLAETQYF
NA TRBJ1-5 TRBD1 TRBV10-3 TGTGCCATCAGTGAATTTGGGCCAGGGGGCTGGCAGCCCCAGCATTTT CAISEFGPGGWQPQHF
once TRBJ2-7 TRBD1 TRBV5-6 TGTGCCAGCAGCTGGGGACAGGGGGCCAACGAGCAGTACTTC CASSWGQGANEQYF
NA TRBJ1-1 NA TRBV29-1 TGCAGCGTGGGGGCACAGCGGAACACTGAAGCTTTCTTT CSVGAQRNTEAFF
NA TRBJ2-1 TRBD2 TRBV19 TGTGCCAGTATGCGGGGGACCTCCTACAATGAGCAGTTCTTC CASMRGTSYNEQFF
NA TRBJ1-4 NA TRBV2 TGTGCCAGCAGTGCGGGTCCAGGGAATAATGAAAAACTGTTTTTT CASSAGPGNNEKLFF
NA TRBJ2-5 TRBD1 TRBV7-7 TGTGCTAGCAGCCCAGGGGGACAGGGGAAAGAGACCCAGTACTTC CASSPGGQGKETQYF
few TRBJ2-7 NA TRBV28 TGTGCCAGCAGTCCATCCCCCACAGGGCCCCTCTCCTACGAGCAGTACTTC CASSPSPTGPLSYEQYF
NA TRBJ1-2 NA TRBV27 TGTGCCAGCAGTCCCCCGGGGGGAACTGGCTACACCTTC CASSPPGGTGYTF
NA TRBJ2-7 TRBD1 TRBV2 TGTGCCAGCAAGTCGACAGGGGGCACCTACGAGCAGTACTTC CASKSTGGTYEQYF
NA TRBJ1-3 NA TRBV6-2/TRBV6-3 TGTGCCAGCAGTTCCATCGGGTCGGGGATAGCTGGAAACACCATATATTTT CASSSIGSGIAGNTIYF
NA TRBJ2-7 TRBD2 TRBV6-1 TGTGCCAGCAGTGAAGCGGCTAGCGGGGGAAGGGACGAGCAGTACTTC CASSEAASGGRDEQYF
NA TRBJ2-5 TRBD2 TRBV5-4 TGTGCCAGCAGCTTGGGTGGGGGGGTCGCAAAAGAGACCCAGTACTTC CASSLGGGVAKETQYF